Here is one T cell receptor (beta chain) with its context. The sample originates from a study of T cells expressing NK-cell markers. Looking at the study overall: Sorted CD3+CD56+NKG2C+, CD3+CD56+NKG2C- and CD3+CD56-NKG2C+ T-cell subsets were beta-chain profiled.

Germline V CDR1 and CDR2: MNHEY, SMNVEV (reference sequence). There are 16 residues in the CDR3. TCRdb reprocessed the 5' RACE reads, keeping one entry per CDR3 protein, no DNA. Its clone listing holds around 140,000 distinct CDR3 sequences. V and J are TRBV27 and TRBJ2-5; the TCRdb call, TRBD2, lacks DNA for checking. The sequence was obtained from a man younger than 30 in good health. The source material was blood T cells: a sorted CD56 or NKG2C T cell subset, CD4+ or CD8+ T cells, or bulk PBMC T cells (not recorded which). CDR3 sequence: CASSYFGSSGKETQYF.